This T cell receptor (beta chain) was captured by sequencing in a study of graft-versus-host responses after intestinal transplantation. Points from the study as a whole: Where graft-donor T cell macrochimerism was present, patients had high graft-versus-host to host-versus-graft clonal ratios in allografts.

In germline, CDR1 is SGHRS, CDR2 YFSETQ. V shed 4 bases and J 5 bases; nucleotides not matched to a gene: 11. CDR3 size: 15 residues. TCRdb's copy holds only in-frame clones and misses some; the assay was immunoSEQ multiplex PCR. The data contain about 25,000 clones, just under 40% of them seen just once; the ten biggest clones take up 0.65% to 0.8%. The chain employs TRBV5-1 and TRBJ2-5, with TRBD1 matching over 7 bases. This sequence originates from a human patient who received an intestinal transplant. The sample consisted of alloreactive CD4+ T cells from a mixed lymphocyte reaction culture, taken before intestinal transplant. Regarding subset: CFSE-low proliferating T cells sorted from roughly six-day pre-transplant mixed lymphocyte reaction (GvH or HvG direction). The CDR3 sequence: CASSTDRARRETQYF. The CDR3 bases are TGCGCCAGCAGCACTGACAGGGCCCGACGGGAGACCCAGTACTTC.